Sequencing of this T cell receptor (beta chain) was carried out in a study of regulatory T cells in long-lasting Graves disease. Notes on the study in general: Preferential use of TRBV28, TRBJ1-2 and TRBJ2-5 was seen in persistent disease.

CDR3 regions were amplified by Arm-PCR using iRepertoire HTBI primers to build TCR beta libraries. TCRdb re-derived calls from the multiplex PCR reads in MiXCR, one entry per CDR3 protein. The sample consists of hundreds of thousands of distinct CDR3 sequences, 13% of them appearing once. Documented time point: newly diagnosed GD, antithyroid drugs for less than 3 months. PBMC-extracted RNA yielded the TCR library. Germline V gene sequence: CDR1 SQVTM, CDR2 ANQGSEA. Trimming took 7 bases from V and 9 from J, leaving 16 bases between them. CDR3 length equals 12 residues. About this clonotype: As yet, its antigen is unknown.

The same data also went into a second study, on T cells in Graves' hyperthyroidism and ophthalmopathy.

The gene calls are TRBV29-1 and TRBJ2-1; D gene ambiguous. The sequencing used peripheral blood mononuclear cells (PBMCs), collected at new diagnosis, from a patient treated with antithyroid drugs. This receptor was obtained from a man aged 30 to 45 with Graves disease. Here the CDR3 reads CSAQLQGGEQFF. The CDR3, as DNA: TGCAGCGCCCAGTTACAAGGCGGTGAGCAGTTCTTC.